This note documents a single T cell receptor beta chain sequence. The antigen remains undetermined. This entry is derived from a study of shared clonotypes between healthy human individuals. Looked up from germline, CDR1 is SGHNT and CDR2 is YYREEE (reference sequence). The CDR3 has 16 amino acids. J gave up 0 bases and V 4 bases, and 7 bases lay outside the gene matches. The table came from immunoSEQ multiplex PCR; TCRdb's copy has only in-frame clones and leaves some out. The sample lists about 1.5 million clones; 95% to 99% were seen once. Each of the donors was a healthy adult who was HIV-negative and had not had a recent acute infection or vaccination. CD4+ cells underwent separation, giving CD45RA+ naive and CD45RA-negative memory subsets. Study conclusions and caveats: Sequencing depth was a factor that was expected to affect clonotype sharing among donors. When compared with the clonotypes that were shared by all four sorted-subset donors, the non-shared clonotypes turned out to have lower generation probabilities.

This sequence originates from a man under 40 in good health. The chain is built from TRBV5-4 and TRBJ1-1; 9 bases line up with TRBD1. The specimen was naive CD4+ T cells sorted from blood. Indicated subset: CD45RA+ positively selected. The CDR3 here is CASSPSRDRVNTEAFF. CDR3 sequence (DNA): TGTGCCAGCAGCCCGTCGAGGGACAGGGTGAACACTGAAGCTTTCTTT.